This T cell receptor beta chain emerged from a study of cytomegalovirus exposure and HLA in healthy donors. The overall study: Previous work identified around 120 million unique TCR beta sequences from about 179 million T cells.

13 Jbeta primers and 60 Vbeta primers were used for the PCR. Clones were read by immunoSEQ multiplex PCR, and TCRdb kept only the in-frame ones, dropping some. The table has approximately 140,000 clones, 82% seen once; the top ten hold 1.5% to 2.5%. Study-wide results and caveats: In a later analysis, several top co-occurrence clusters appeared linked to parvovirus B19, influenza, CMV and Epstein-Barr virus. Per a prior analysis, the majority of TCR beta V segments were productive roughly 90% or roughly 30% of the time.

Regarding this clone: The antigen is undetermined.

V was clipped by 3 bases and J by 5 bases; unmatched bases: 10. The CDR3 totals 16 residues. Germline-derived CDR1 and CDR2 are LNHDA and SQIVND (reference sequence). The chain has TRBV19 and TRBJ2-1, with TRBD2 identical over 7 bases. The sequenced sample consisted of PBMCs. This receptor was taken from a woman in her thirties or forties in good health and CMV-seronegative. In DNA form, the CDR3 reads TGTGCCAGTAGTATGGCGTCTACTAGCGTACACAATGAGCAGTTCTTC. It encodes CASSMASTSVHNEQFF. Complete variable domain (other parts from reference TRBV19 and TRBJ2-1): DGGITQSPKYLFRKEGQNVTLSCEQNLNHDAMYWYRQDPGQGLRLIYYSQIVNDFQKGDIAEGYSVSREKKESFPLTVTSAQKNPTAFYLCASSMASTSVHNEQFFGPGTRLTVL.